What follows are 26 T cell receptor beta chains derived from one specimen sequenced in a study of patients with pleural tuberculosis. TCRdb reanalysed the reads using MiXCR and keeps one entry per CDR3 protein. The data hold under 30,000 distinct CDR3 sequences, with about 18% observed a single time. The sample taken for sequencing was peripheral blood. The receptor set was obtained from a human donor with pleural tuberculosis.

Comments on this clonotype: A read error is possible here, since a much larger clone lies one base away. The CDR3: CASSPASRLSGANVLTF. The DNA of the CDR3 is TGTGCCAGCAGCCCTGCTAGCAGACTCTCTGGGGCCAACGTCCTGACTTTC. J is TRBJ2-6 and V is TRBV4-2, with D tentatively TRBD2 (5 bases). Per germline, CDR1 LGHNA and CDR2 YNFKEQ. The CDR3 totals 17 residues. The ends were cut back, 4 bases at V and 0 bases at J, with 13 bases in the middle.

This clonotype came up many times. The chain couples TRBV27 to TRBJ2-7; 8 bases map to TRBD1. Germline trimming cut 0 bases from V and 5 bases from J; bases unmatched to any gene: 9. This CDR3 contains 16 residues. Germline CDR1 reads MNHEY; CDR2 reads SMNVEV (reference sequence). The CDR3 bases are TGTGCCAGCAGTTTATCGATAGGCAGGGGGCACAACGAGCAGTACTTC. Encoded protein: CASSLSIGRGHNEQYF.

This clonotype was observed at least ten times. The gene calls are TRBV28 and TRBJ1-2; D unresolved. V gave up 7 bases and J gave up 7 bases, with 7 bases separating them. CDR1 MDHEN and CDR2 SYDVKM come from the germline V gene. The CDR3 is 10 residues long. Written as DNA, the CDR3 is TGTGCCAGCATGGATGGTGGCTACACCTTC. Translated, it gives CASMDGGYTF.

As for this clonotype: The junction shows a germline mismatch at one end, possibly a read error. The chain links TRBV20-1 to TRBJ2-1, with 10 bases identical to TRBD2. Germline lookup yields CDR1 DFQATT and CDR2 SNEGSKA (reference sequence). The CDR3 has 15 amino acids. The CDR3 here is CSAIDPASGSYERFF. The CDR3 DNA reads as TGCAGTGCTATCGACCCGGCTAGCGGGAGCTATGAGCGGTTCTTC.

This clonotype came up many times. The V gene is TRBV5-6, the J gene TRBJ1-1, with TRBD1 matching over 7 bases. V lost 4 bases, J lost 5 bases, and 8 bases stayed unmatched. Germline V gene sequence: CDR1 SGHDT, CDR2 YYEEEE. The CDR3 is 14 amino acids. CDR3 sequence reads: CASSGTVGGTEAFF. CDR3 DNA: TGTGCCAGCAGCGGGACAGTTGGGGGTACTGAAGCTTTCTTT.

This clonotype was seen repeatedly, ten times or more. V and J are TRBV6-1 and TRBJ2-7; D uncertain. Germline CDR1 MNHNS, CDR2 SASEGT. Trimming took 7 bases from V and 0 from J, leaving 10 bases between them. CDR3 length equals 13 residues. The DNA for the CDR3 is TGTGCCAGCAAACTCCTGAGCTCCTACGAGCAGTACTTC. It translates to CASKLLSSYEQYF.

This clonotype was found many times. This sequence joins TRBV29-1 and TRBJ2-7; D is undetermined. Trimming cost V 5 bases and J 6 bases, with 8 bases left between them. CDR3 length: 10 residues. Germline CDR1 reads SQVTM; CDR2 reads ANQGSEA. This CDR3 reads CSVKSGEQYF. CDR3 sequence (DNA): TGCAGCGTTAAGAGTGGCGAGCAGTACTTC.

The sample holds many counts of this clonotype. The chain has TRBV2 and TRBJ1-1; D is perhaps TRBD1 (5 bases). This CDR3 has 12 amino acids. Germline CDR1 and CDR2: SNHLY and FYNNEI. The ends were cut back, 8 bases at V and 4 bases at J, with 11 bases in the middle. CDR3 DNA: TGTGCCAGCGTTGGGGGGGTCACTGAAGCTTTCTTT. Protein product: CASVGGVTEAFF.

This chain links TRBV6-1 with TRBJ2-2, with 7 bases lining up with TRBD2. Germline CDR1 and CDR2: MNHNS and SASEGT. The CDR3 is made up of 14 amino acids. The ends lost 6 bases at V and 9 bases at J; junction bases unmatched: 10. CDR3 in DNA: TGTGCCAGCAGGGGGGGGGAGCCGGGCCGGGAGCTGTTTTTT. Encoded protein: CASRGGEPGRELFF.

In this sample, this clonotype turned up many times. The CDR3 DNA follows: TGTGCCAGCAGCCCCGCGGGGACTAGCGGAACTGAGCAGTTCTTC. Translating it yields CASSPAGTSGTEQFF. The chain combines TRBV11-3 with TRBJ2-1; TRBD2 matches 11 bases. In germline, CDR1 is SGHNT, CDR2 YENEEA. This CDR3 is built from 15 residues. Trimming at V came to 5 bases and at J to 9 bases, leaving 9 bases not matched to a gene.

Details on this clonotype: It is likely a read error, because the conserved phenylalanine at the end of the CDR3 is missing. The chain couples TRBV6-1 to TRBJ2-1, with 13 bases matching TRBD2. The V gene's germline CDR1 is MNHNS and CDR2 SASEGT. Losses at the gene ends were 7 bases for V and 8 bases for J; bases not matched to a gene: 5. The CDR3 runs 14 residues. Here the CDR3 reads CASITSGRVHEQFL. As DNA, the CDR3 is TGTGCCAGCATCACTAGCGGGAGGGTTCATGAGCAGTTCCTC.

Points on this clonotype: Its ends do not fully match the called genes, so a read error is possible. The rearrangement links TRBV3-1 to TRBJ1-1, with D maybe TRBD1 (5 bases). This CDR3 contains 17 residues. Germline CDR1 reads LGHDT; CDR2 reads YNNKEL (reference sequence). The CDR3, as DNA: TGTGCCAGCAGCTGGGTTATAACACGGGGGTTGAACGCTGAAGCTTTCTTT. This translates into CASSWVITRGLNAEAFF.

By sample fraction, this clonotype is medium-sized. The chain is built from TRBV27 and TRBJ1-1; D may be TRBD1 (6 bases). The CDR3 covers 14 residues. V was shortened by 6 bases and J by 0 bases, with 11 bases between the two germline ends. The germline gives CDR1 MNHEY, CDR2 SMNVEV (reference sequence). This CDR3 reads CASRLEGVNTEAFF. The CDR3 DNA sequence: TGTGCCAGCAGACTTGAGGGGGTGAACACTGAAGCTTTCTTT.

This clonotype is medium-sized (0.01 to 0.1%) within its sample. This sequence joins TRBV6-2 or TRBV6-3 and TRBJ1-3, with 7 bases identical to TRBD1. The junction had 8 bases not matched to a gene; V was cut back by 5 bases and J by 1 base. This CDR3 contains 16 residues. CDR1 and CDR2 (germline): MNHEY, SVGEGT. CDR3 protein: CASSRTLTGSGNTIYF. CDR3 DNA sequence: TGTGCCAGCAGTCGAACCTTGACAGGGTCTGGAAACACCATATATTTT.

This clonotype was seen many times. The rearrangement links TRBV5-1 to TRBJ1-1; D is perhaps TRBD1 (5 bases). The V gene lost 0 bases and the J gene lost 1 base, with 10 bases spanning the gap. The length of the CDR3 is 15 residues. Germline V gene sequence: CDR1 SGHRS, CDR2 YFSETQ. The CDR3 loop reads CASSLEGTANTEAFF. The CDR3 region has the DNA TGCGCCAGCAGCTTGGAGGGGACGGCGAACACTGAAGCTTTCTTT.

The table lists this clonotype with many counts. The V call is TRBV29-1, the J call TRBJ2-1; 8 nucleotides agree with TRBD1. This CDR3 is built from 15 residues. CDR1 and CDR2 (germline): SQVTM, ANQGSEA. The V segment lost 2 bases and the J segment 2 bases; nucleotides outside the gene matches: 5. The chain's CDR3 is CSVETDREAYNEQFF. CDR3 sequence (DNA): TGCAGCGTTGAAACGGACAGGGAAGCCTACAATGAGCAGTTCTTC.

This clonotype rates as medium-sized. V and J are TRBV6-1 and TRBJ2-3; 7 bases match TRBD2. V dropped 6 bases and J dropped 0; count of bases not matched to a gene: 3. Germline V gene lookup returns CDR1 MNHNS and CDR2 SASEGT. CDR3 size: 14 residues. The CDR3 sequence is CASSGTISTDTQYF. Here the CDR3 DNA reads TGTGCCAGCAGCGGGACTATCAGCACAGATACGCAGTATTTT.

This clonotype was found a few times. The V and J genes are TRBV29-1 and TRBJ2-7; TRBD1 matches 9 bases. This CDR3 is built from 16 residues. Germline V gene sequence: CDR1 SQVTM, CDR2 ANQGSEA. Losses at the gene ends were 1 base for V and 3 bases for J; bases not matched to a gene: 10. CDR3 DNA sequence: TGCAGCGTTGAAGGTCCTCTGGGACAGGGAGGCTACGAGCAGTACTTC. This gives the protein CSVEGPLGQGGYEQYF.

There are many counts of this clonotype. This sequence joins TRBV12-3 or TRBV12-4 and TRBJ2-7; D remains unclear. CDR3 length equals 14 residues. V shed 2 bases and J shed 0 bases, with 8 bases lying between them. The CDR3 spells CASSLRQPSYEQYF. CDR3 DNA: TGTGCCAGCAGTTTAAGGCAGCCCTCCTACGAGCAGTACTTC.

This clonotype was observed at least ten times. The chain is built from TRBV6-1 and TRBJ2-1; D might be TRBD2 (6 bases). V shed 5 bases and J shed 1 base, with 21 bases lying between them. Germline V gene lookup returns CDR1 MNHNS and CDR2 SASEGT. This CDR3 is 18 amino acids long. CDR3 coding DNA: TGTGCCAGCAGTTCCCGAAGGCGCGGGGAATCATCCTACAATGAGCAGTTCTTC. Encoded protein: CASSSRRRGESSYNEQFF.

A few counts support this clonotype. The genes are TRBV29-1 and TRBJ2-7, with TRBD1 matching 9 bases. V dropped 6 bases and J dropped 3; count of bases not matched to a gene: 6. CDR3 length equals 13 residues. Looked up from germline, CDR1 is SQVTM and CDR2 is ANQGSEA. The CDR3 here is CSVTGGGFYEQYF. The CDR3 region has the DNA TGCAGCGTCACAGGGGGCGGATTCTACGAGCAGTACTTC.

The sample holds many counts of this clonotype. The DNA of the CDR3 is TGCGCCAGCAGCCAAGAGACGGGGGCGAGACGTGGCTACACCTTC. Protein product: CASSQETGARRGYTF. J is TRBJ1-2 and V is TRBV4-1; perhaps TRBD1 as D (6 bases). Germline V gene sequence: CDR1 MGHRA, CDR2 YSYEKL. V was trimmed by 0 bases and J by 7 bases, leaving 15 bases between them. This CDR3 has 15 residues.

A remark on this clonotype: A read error may explain this, as a much larger clone is one base away. This sequence joins TRBV6-1 and TRBJ2-1; D tentatively fits TRBD1 or TRBD2 (5 bases each). This CDR3 has 14 amino acids. The V gene's germline CDR1 is MNHNS and CDR2 SASEGT. CDR3 amino acids: CAGRSGTLYNEQFF. The CDR3 DNA sequence: TGTGCCGGCAGGTCAGGGACCCTCTACAATGAGCAGTTCTTC.

This clonotype was detected ten times or more. The gene calls are TRBV27 and TRBJ2-2, with 12 bases lining up with TRBD2. Per the germline V gene, CDR1 is MNHEY and CDR2 is SMNVEV (reference sequence). This CDR3 contains 18 residues. V dropped 5 bases and J dropped 5; count of bases not matched to a gene: 12. CDR3 amino acids: CASSPAISSGRVTGELFF. The DNA for the CDR3 is TGTGCCAGCAGTCCCGCAATCTCTAGCGGGAGGGTTACCGGGGAGCTGTTTTTT.

The sample holds many counts of this clonotype. The chain links TRBV5-1 to TRBJ1-2; a possible D gene is TRBD1 (5 bases). Germline-derived CDR1 and CDR2 are SGHRS and YFSETQ. The V and J ends lost 0 bases and 4 bases respectively, with 10 bases between them. This CDR3 contains 14 residues. The CDR3 sequence is CASSLGGIGYGYTF. The CDR3 region has the DNA TGCGCCAGCAGCTTGGGGGGGATCGGCTATGGCTACACCTTC.

This clonotype was counted a few times. V is TRBV12-3 or TRBV12-4 and J is TRBJ1-5; TRBD1 might be the D (6 bases). V was shortened by 6 bases and J by 5 bases, with 17 bases between the two germline ends. This CDR3 contains 15 residues. DNA of the CDR3: TGTGCCAGCAGCCCCGTTGGGGGACACGATCAGCCCCAGCATTTT. This sequence encodes CASSPVGGHDQPQHF.